This passage covers 16 T cell receptor beta chains from one sample sequenced in a study of blood T cell repertoires in COVID-19. Generated by immunoSEQ multiplex PCR, the TCRdb table keeps only in-frame clones and is missing some. The sample holds 150,000 or so clones, 80% to 90% seen once. The source material was peripheral blood. The receptors were sampled from a man between 60 and 75 years old with active or convalescent COVID-19.

This clone has a single count. The chain couples TRBV5-1 to TRBJ1-4; 8 bases are shared with TRBD1. Trimming at V came to 0 bases and at J to 10 bases, leaving 8 bases not matched to a gene. The CDR3 has 15 amino acids. The germline CDR1 and CDR2 sequences are SGHRS and YFSETQ. The CDR3 protein is CASSLVGQGAGKLFF. The CDR3 nucleotides are TGCGCCAGCAGCTTGGTCGGTCAGGGGGCTGGAAAACTGTTTTTT.

This chain's CDR3 is CASRVQVNTEAFF. The CDR3 DNA sequence: TGTGCCAGTAGAGTCCAGGTGAACACTGAAGCTTTCTTT. This chain connects TRBV19 to TRBJ1-1, with D uncertain. The germline V gene encodes CDR1 LNHDA and CDR2 SQIVND (reference sequence). The germline V and J ends were trimmed by 6 bases and 0 bases, with 8 bases remaining between them. CDR3 length equals 13 residues. The full variable domain, with the rest looked up from reference TRBV19 and TRBJ1-1, is DGGITQSPKYLFRKEGQNVTLSCEQNLNHDAMYWYRQDPGQGLRLIYYSQIVNDFQKGDIAEGYSVSREKKESFPLTVTSAQKNPTAFYLCASRVQVNTEAFFGQGTRLTVV.

V and J are TRBV6-2 or TRBV6-3 and TRBJ2-5; TRBD1 is a possible D gene (5 bases). Germline V gene sequence: CDR1 MNHEY, CDR2 SVGEGT. Trimming shortened V by 1 base and J by 3 bases, and 9 bases separated the two germline ends. This CDR3 comprises 14 residues. CDR3 residues: CASSYYFREETQYF. CDR3 sequence (DNA): TGTGCCAGCAGTTACTACTTCAGGGAAGAGACCCAGTACTTC.

V is TRBV4-3 and J is TRBJ2-1; D unresolved. The ends were cut back, 0 bases at V and 1 base at J, with 7 bases in the middle. The CDR3 is 15 residues long. From germline, CDR1 is LGHNA and CDR2 YSLEER. CDR3 DNA: TGCGCCAGCAGCCAAGACGCTAGTTCCTACAATGAGCAGTTCTTC. This encodes CASSQDASSYNEQFF.

The rearrangement joins TRBV5-1 to TRBJ1-5; D is perhaps TRBD1 (6 bases). Looked up from germline, CDR1 is SGHRS and CDR2 is YFSETQ. The CDR3 runs 14 residues. The germline V and J ends were trimmed by 5 bases and 0 bases, with 9 bases remaining between them. The CDR3 reads CASSLDSSNQPQHF. CDR3 bases: TGCGCCAGCAGTCTGGACAGTAGCAATCAGCCCCAGCATTTT.

This clone was counted only a few times. The rearrangement joins TRBV4-2 to TRBJ2-7; 9 bases agree with TRBD1. The CDR3 is 14 amino acids. Germline lookup yields CDR1 LGHNA and CDR2 YNFKEQ. The trim removed 1 base at V and 5 bases at J, leaving 3 bases unmatched. In DNA, the CDR3 is TGTGCCAGCAGCCAAGGGGACAGGGTCGACGAGCAGTACTTC. As protein: CASSQGDRVDEQYF.

V and J are TRBV3-1 (or the pseudogene TRBV3-2) and TRBJ1-5; D not resolved. This CDR3 has 13 amino acids. Germline V lookup: CDR1 LGHDT, CDR2 YNNKEL (reference sequence). V was shortened by 5 bases and J by 5 bases, with 10 bases between the two germline ends. Written as DNA, the CDR3 is TGTGCCAGCAGCTCACCCCCGGATCAGCCCCAGCATTTT. This encodes CASSSPPDQPQHF.

This sequence joins TRBV27 and TRBJ2-2; 8 bases are a match to TRBD2. The CDR3 has 15 amino acids. The V gene's germline CDR1 is MNHEY and CDR2 SMNVEV (reference sequence). V was pared by 3 bases and J by 1 base, with 1 base of the junction left unmatched. Here the CDR3 reads CASSFRGGNTGELFF. Written as DNA, the CDR3 is TGTGCCAGCAGTTTTCGGGGGGGGAACACCGGGGAGCTGTTTTTT.

V gene TRBV9 combines with J gene TRBJ2-7; tentative D call: TRBD1 (5 bases). The V gene lost 0 bases and the J gene lost 4 bases, with 14 bases spanning the gap. This CDR3 is 15 amino acids long. Germline V CDR1 and CDR2: SGDLS, YYNGEE. This CDR3 is CASSVAAGKEYEQYF. The CDR3 region has the DNA TGTGCCAGCAGCGTAGCGGCAGGGAAGGAATACGAGCAGTACTTC. Variable domain in full (rest from reference TRBV9 and TRBJ2-7): DSGVTQTPKHLITATGQRVTLRCSPRSGDLSVYWYQQSLDQGLQFLIQYYNGEERAKGNILERFSAQQFPDLHSELNLSSLELGDSALYFCASSVAAGKEYEQYFGPGTRLTVT.

V is TRBV3-1 (or the pseudogene TRBV3-2) and J is TRBJ2-1, with 8 nucleotides matching TRBD2. Germline loops: CDR1 LGHDT, CDR2 YNNKEL (reference sequence). V was clipped by 4 bases and J by 1 base; unmatched bases: 3. This CDR3 contains 15 residues. The CDR3 reads CASSPTSESYNEQFF. The CDR3 nucleotides are TGTGCCAGCAGCCCGACTAGCGAGTCCTACAATGAGCAGTTCTTC.

The rearrangement joins TRBV6-5 to TRBJ1-1; weak D call: TRBD1 (6 bases). Germline V lookup: CDR1 MNHEY, CDR2 SVGAGI. The CDR3 has 15 amino acids. V was cut by 2 bases and J by 3 bases, with 13 bases left in between. CDR3 in DNA: TGTGCCAGCAGTTACGGGGGGGCGCCGGACACTGAAGCTTTCTTT. Protein sequence: CASSYGGAPDTEAFF.

The rearrangement joins TRBV9 to TRBJ1-2; D is unclear. The ends were cut back, 0 bases at V and 2 bases at J, with 11 bases in the middle. This CDR3 is built from 15 residues. The germline V gene encodes CDR1 SGDLS and CDR2 YYNGEE. CDR3 region: CASSVEPEDNYGYTF. CDR3 DNA sequence: TGTGCCAGCAGCGTAGAGCCGGAGGACAACTATGGCTACACCTTC.

J is TRBJ1-1 and V is TRBV6-5; 8 nucleotides match TRBD1. Germline CDR1 is MNHEY and CDR2 is SVGAGI. V lost 4 bases, J lost 1 base, and 5 bases stayed unmatched. The CDR3 contains 15 residues. CDR3 sequence reads: CASSSTDRGNTEAFF. For the CDR3, the DNA is TGTGCCAGCAGTTCAACTGACAGGGGGAACACTGAAGCTTTCTTT.

The chain couples TRBV4-1 to TRBJ1-5; TRBD1 matches 7 bases. The CDR3 is 16 amino acids. The V gene end was trimmed by 0 bases and the J gene end by 11 bases; junction bases not matched to a gene: 13. Germline values: CDR1 MGHRA, CDR2 YSYEKL. This CDR3 is CASSQEFTGTEITQHF. CDR3 in DNA: TGCGCCAGCAGCCAAGAGTTTACTGGGACAGAAATAACCCAGCATTTT.

This clone occurred once. The gene calls are TRBV9 and TRBJ2-3, with 7 bases matching TRBD1. This CDR3 contains 15 residues. Losses at the gene ends were 2 bases for V and 6 bases for J; bases not matched to a gene: 9. CDR1 is SGDLS and CDR2 is YYNGEE in the germline V gene. CDR3 region: CASSVTGVFKDTQYF. In DNA, the CDR3 is TGTGCCAGCAGCGTCACAGGGGTGTTTAAGGATACGCAGTATTTT. Using reference TRBV9 and TRBJ2-3 for the parts outside the CDR3, the full variable domain is DSGVTQTPKHLITATGQRVTLRCSPRSGDLSVYWYQQSLDQGLQFLIQYYNGEERAKGNILERFSAQQFPDLHSELNLSSLELGDSALYFCASSVTGVFKDTQYFGPGTRLTVL.

This clone occurred once. The rearrangement links TRBV14 to TRBJ1-3; 7 nucleotides match TRBD1. CDR3 length: 20 residues. Germline V gene lookup returns CDR1 SGHDN and CDR2 FVKESK. Trimming cost V 4 bases and J 4 bases; bases outside gene matches: 22. This chain's CDR3 is CASSRRDSRSRPLIGNTIYF. CDR3 DNA: TGTGCCAGCAGCCGGAGGGACAGCAGGAGCCGGCCTCTTATAGGAAACACCATATATTTT.